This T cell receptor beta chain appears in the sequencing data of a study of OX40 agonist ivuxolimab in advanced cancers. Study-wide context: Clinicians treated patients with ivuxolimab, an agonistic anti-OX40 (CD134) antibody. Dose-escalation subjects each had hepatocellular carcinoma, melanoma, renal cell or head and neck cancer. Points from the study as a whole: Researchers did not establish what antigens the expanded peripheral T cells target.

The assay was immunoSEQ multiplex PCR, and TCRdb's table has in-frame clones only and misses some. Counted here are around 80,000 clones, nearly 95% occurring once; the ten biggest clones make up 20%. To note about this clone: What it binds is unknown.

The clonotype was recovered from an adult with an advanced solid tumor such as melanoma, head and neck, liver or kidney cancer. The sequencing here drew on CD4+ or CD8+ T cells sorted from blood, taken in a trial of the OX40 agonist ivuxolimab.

The CDR3 protein is CASSFLVGGFYEQYF. DNA for the CDR3: TGTGCCAGCAGCTTTCTCGTTGGGGGTTTCTACGAGCAGTACTTC. The rearrangement joins TRBV7-8 to TRBJ2-7; D might be TRBD1 or TRBD2, each matching 5 bases. CDR3 length: 15 amino acids. Trimming removed 3 bases from V and 3 bases from J, with 15 bases in between. CDR1 is SGHVS, CDR2 FQNEAQ, per germline. The full variable domain, completed using reference TRBV7-8 and TRBJ2-7, is GAGVSQSPRYKVAKRGQDVALRCDPISGHVSLFWYQQALGQGPEFLTYFQNEAQLDKSGLPSDRFFAERPEGSVSTLKIQRTQQEDSAVYLCASSFLVGGFYEQYFGPGTRLTVT.